This paragraph reports one T cell receptor beta chain. Its target is not known. The V and J ends lost 1 base and 3 bases respectively, with 15 bases between them. This CDR3 region has 16 residues. Germline CDR1 is MGHRA and CDR2 is YSYEKL. The protocol was immunoSEQ multiplex PCR, while the TCRdb copy is restricted to in-frame clones and leaves out a portion. The top ten clones hold 7% to 9.5% of a sample with fewer than 40,000 clones, 93% of them seen once. The sample is drawn from a study of T cells in localized non-small cell lung cancer. Study results and limitations: Without multi-region sequencing, intratumor heterogeneity could not be excluded. Uninvolved neighboring lung showed the greatest T cell clonality, exceeding tumor. Detection in adjacent lung was observed for a median around 50 of the top 100 tumor clones. Longer overall survival was linked to higher blood T cell density.

V is TRBV4-1 and J is TRBJ1-1; D gene uncertain. Material: peripheral blood, obtained before any cancer treatment. This receptor was taken from a female donor over 55 with stage I lung adenocarcinoma. CDR3 sequence: CASSQGNPSLDTEAFF. The CDR3 region has the DNA TGCGCCAGCAGCCAAGGAAACCCCTCGCTCGACACTGAAGCTTTCTTT.